This T cell receptor (beta chain) was sequenced during a study of CD4+ T cells in melanoma. In regard to this clone: What it recognizes is unknown.

Assay used: immunoSEQ multiplex PCR; TCRdb lists only in-frame clones, some missing. The table lists over 6,500 clones, less than 75% of them singletons. General study points: In melanoma, neoantigen-specific CD4+ T cells reportedly differed in differentiation state. CD8+ T cell, macrophage and B cell function reportedly correlated with neoantigen-specific CD4+ T cells.

Germline V gives CDR1 SEHNR, CDR2 FQNEAQ (reference sequence). This CDR3 has 15 amino acids. Trimming left V 1 base short and J 1 base short, with 7 bases between. The V call is TRBV7-9, the J call TRBJ2-2, with D possibly being TRBD2 (6 bases). The clonotype was recovered from a human donor with melanoma. Sequencing was performed on cells from a culture (not recorded whether cultured in vitro). CDR3 sequence reads: CASSLDSGNTGELFF. Here the CDR3 DNA reads TGTGCCAGCAGCTTAGATAGCGGGAACACCGGGGAGCTGTTTTTT.